A selection of T cell receptor beta chains follows, all from one sample in a study of OX40 agonist ivuxolimab in advanced cancers. The protocol was immunoSEQ multiplex PCR, while the TCRdb copy is restricted to in-frame clones and leaves out a portion. The sample includes tens of thousands of clones, around four fifths of them seen just once. The sample in question was CD4+ or CD8+ T cells sorted from blood, obtained in a trial of the OX40 agonist ivuxolimab. The receptors were sampled from an adult with an advanced solid tumor such as melanoma, head and neck, liver or kidney cancer. The CDR3 runs from the conserved cysteine through the conserved F or W. A D gene is named only where the DNA matches it firmly. The size field is filled for only some rows; it gives once, few, many or a size class.

clone size: -; V gene: TRBV5-6; J gene: TRBJ2-7; D gene: -; CDR3 protein: CASSSTGFVYEQYF; CDR3 DNA: TGTGCCAGCAGCTCAACAGGATTCGTCTACGAGCAGTACTTC
clone size: few; V gene: TRBV6-5; J gene: TRBJ1-2; D gene: TRBD1; CDR3 protein: CASSYSVRGRGGYTF; CDR3 DNA: TGTGCCAGCAGTTACTCGGTTAGGGGGCGAGGTGGCTACACCTTC
clone size: -; V gene: TRBV30; J gene: TRBJ1-1; D gene: -; CDR3 protein: CAWNKGVFNTEAFF; CDR3 DNA: TGTGCCTGGAACAAGGGGGTCTTTAACACTGAAGCTTTCTTT
clone size: few; V gene: TRBV2; J gene: TRBJ2-7; D gene: -; CDR3 protein: CASNEGSLSYEQYF; CDR3 DNA: TGTGCCAGCAATGAAGGTTCTCTTTCCTACGAGCAGTACTTC
clone size: -; V gene: TRBV7-2; J gene: TRBJ2-5; D gene: -; CDR3 protein: CASSLFDLETQYF; CDR3 DNA: TGTGCCAGCAGCTTATTTGACCTAGAGACCCAGTACTTC
clone size: -; V gene: TRBV5-1; J gene: TRBJ1-6; D gene: TRBD1; CDR3 protein: CASSLTGQGMVESPLHF; CDR3 DNA: TGCGCCAGCAGCTTGACGGGACAGGGGATGGTAGAGTCACCCCTCCACTTT
clone size: -; V gene: TRBV5-1; J gene: TRBJ1-3; D gene: -; CDR3 protein: CASSRIGTNSGNTIYF; CDR3 DNA: TGCGCCAGCAGCCGTATCGGGACAAACTCTGGAAACACCATATATTTT
clone size: -; V gene: TRBV7-6; J gene: TRBJ2-5; D gene: -; CDR3 protein: CASSPRPSLQQETQYF; CDR3 DNA: TGTGCCAGCAGCCCGCGCCCCTCCCTACAACAAGAGACCCAGTACTTC
clone size: -; V gene: TRBV6-6; J gene: TRBJ2-7; D gene: TRBD2; CDR3 protein: CASTSGKTIVYEQYF; CDR3 DNA: TGTGCCAGCACTAGCGGGAAAACTATCGTGTACGAGCAGTACTTC
clone size: -; V gene: TRBV5-1; J gene: TRBJ2-3; D gene: -; CDR3 protein: CASSLEPSLRADTQYF; CDR3 DNA: TGCGCCAGCAGCTTGGAACCTAGCTTGAGGGCAGATACGCAGTATTTT
clone size: -; V gene: TRBV2; J gene: TRBJ2-1; D gene: -; CDR3 protein: CASSEVVGYSEQFF; CDR3 DNA: TGTGCCAGCAGTGAGGTGGTAGGGTACTCTGAGCAGTTCTTC
clone size: -; V gene: TRBV7-2; J gene: TRBJ1-2; D gene: -; CDR3 protein: CASSYQSGTNYGYTF; CDR3 DNA: TGTGCCAGCAGCTATCAATCAGGGACTAACTATGGCTACACCTTC
clone size: -; V gene: TRBV5-7; J gene: TRBJ2-4; D gene: -; CDR3 protein: CASSRPSILAKNIQYF; CDR3 DNA: TGTGCCAGCAGCCGACCAAGCATCCTAGCCAAAAACATTCAGTACTTC
clone size: -; V gene: TRBV11-2; J gene: TRBJ1-2; D gene: TRBD1; CDR3 protein: CASSLAGGSYGYTF; CDR3 DNA: TGTGCCAGCAGCCTCGCAGGGGGCAGCTATGGCTACACCTTC
clone size: -; V gene: TRBV9; J gene: TRBJ2-7; D gene: -; CDR3 protein: CASSVAIGAADEQYF; CDR3 DNA: TGTGCCAGCAGCGTAGCTATCGGGGCAGCGGACGAGCAGTACTTC
clone size: -; V gene: TRBV10-2; J gene: TRBJ2-7; D gene: -; CDR3 protein: CASSESTRLWSRFQTYEQYF; CDR3 DNA: TGCGCCAGCAGTGAGTCGACTCGTCTGTGGAGTCGGTTTCAAACTTACGAGCAGTACTTC
clone size: -; V gene: TRBV9; J gene: TRBJ2-7; D gene: -; CDR3 protein: CASSTHEGPHYEQYF; CDR3 DNA: TGTGCCAGCAGCACCCACGAGGGACCTCACTACGAGCAGTACTTC
clone size: -; V gene: TRBV5-1; J gene: TRBJ1-1; D gene: -; CDR3 protein: CASSLAGQNTEAFF; CDR3 DNA: TGCGCCAGCAGCTTGGCCGGGCAGAACACTGAAGCTTTCTTT
clone size: -; V gene: TRBV2; J gene: TRBJ2-5; D gene: TRBD1; CDR3 protein: CASSENRGHQETQYF; CDR3 DNA: TGTGCCAGCAGTGAGAACAGGGGGCATCAAGAGACCCAGTACTTC
clone size: -; V gene: TRBV19; J gene: TRBJ2-2; D gene: -; CDR3 protein: CASSMWQNTGELFF; CDR3 DNA: TGTGCCAGTAGTATGTGGCAAAACACCGGGGAGCTGTTTTTT
clone size: -; V gene: TRBV11-2; J gene: TRBJ2-3; D gene: -; CDR3 protein: CASSLLRQEGTDTQYF; CDR3 DNA: TGTGCCAGCAGCTTATTGAGACAGGAAGGGACAGATACGCAGTATTTT
clone size: few; V gene: TRBV11-2; J gene: TRBJ1-2; D gene: -; CDR3 protein: CASSTTRSTQIYGYTF; CDR3 DNA: TGTGCCAGCAGCACCACTCGTTCTACCCAAATCTATGGCTACACCTTC